The clone carrying this TCR beta chain was observed once. Germline values: CDR1 MNHEY, CDR2 SVGAGI. The V gene end was trimmed by 10 bases and the J gene end by 7 bases; junction bases not matched to a gene: 14. There are 15 residues in the CDR3. Original handling: How many nucleated cells were present was estimated from reference gene primer amplification. Profiled with immunoSEQ multiplex PCR; TCRdb holds only in-frame clones, not every one. V, J and clone size are those of that table, while D and trimming were read from the DNA. Found here are about 140,000 clones, 65% to 90% of them singletons; the top ten hold just under 3%. The data originate from a study of blood T cell repertoires in COVID-19. Study-wide background: Sites across the United States, Italy and Spain contributed samples from acute and convalescent COVID-19. PBMCs, B-cell-depleted T cells, or T cells were the source of the cDNA or gDNA that made up the material.

Material: peripheral blood. The rearrangement joins TRBV6-5 to TRBJ2-1; 9 bases line up with TRBD2. This TCR came from a man aged 45-65 years with acute or convalescent COVID-19. The CDR3 sequence is CATQIGASGNNEQFF. In nucleotides, the CDR3 is TGTGCCACCCAAATCGGGGCTAGCGGGAATAATGAGCAGTTCTTC.